The next 10 T cell receptor beta chains were all read from a single sample in a study of cytomegalovirus exposure and HLA in healthy donors. PCR involved 60 Vbeta and 13 Jbeta primers. This table comes from immunoSEQ multiplex PCR, and its TCRdb copy is limited to in-frame clones, with some not included. The sample lists about 170,000 clones; 70% to 80% were seen once. Material: PBMCs. The receptor source for this set is a woman aged 25 to 45 in good health and CMV-seropositive.

Regarding this clone: The germline gene is not matched at one end of the junction; a read error may be the cause. The chain uses TRBV6-1 and TRBJ2-1; D remains unclear. This CDR3 is 12 amino acids long. Germline assignment: CDR1 MNHNS and CDR2 SASEGT. Here the CDR3 reads CASGEGRNEQFF. The DNA of the CDR3 is TGTGCCAGCGGTGAAGGGCGGAATGAGCAGTTCTTC.

The chain uses TRBV5-5 and TRBJ2-7; 8 bases agree with TRBD1. Trimming removed 0 bases from V and 0 bases from J; junction bases left unmatched: 8. CDR1 is SGHKS, CDR2 YYEKEE, per germline (reference sequence). The CDR3 totals 17 residues. The CDR3 here is CASSLAEVGTGSYEQYF. The CDR3 coding sequence is TGTGCCAGCAGCTTGGCCGAGGTTGGGACAGGCTCCTACGAGCAGTACTTC.

The genes are TRBV5-1 and TRBJ1-5; 7 bases fit TRBD1. This CDR3 is 14 amino acids long. CDR1 and CDR2 (germline): SGHRS, YFSETQ. V was clipped by 0 bases and J by 5 bases; unmatched bases: 2. Here the CDR3 reads CASSLDRGDQPQHF. CDR3 nucleotides: TGCGCCAGCAGCTTGGACAGGGGAGATCAGCCCCAGCATTTT.

The CDR3 DNA reads TGCAGCGCCGGACAGGCGACCTATGGCTACACCTTC. Translating gives CSAGQATYGYTF. The chain carries TRBV29-1 and TRBJ1-2; 7 bases are shared with TRBD1. With V trimmed by 7 bases and J by 4 bases, 6 bases remained unmatched. Germline loops: CDR1 SQVTM, CDR2 ANQGSEA. The CDR3 length is 12 residues.

This clone was found a few times. The rearrangement joins TRBV15 to TRBJ2-3; D is unresolved. Germline loops: CDR1 LNHNV, CDR2 YYDKDF (reference sequence). The CDR3 covers 13 residues. Trimming pared 0 bases from V and 1 base from J, leaving 2 bases between. The CDR3 protein is CATSRDGTDTQYF. As DNA, the CDR3 is TGTGCCACCAGCAGAGACGGCACAGATACGCAGTATTTT.

The chain links TRBV6-6 to TRBJ2-3; no clear D. The CDR3 has 14 amino acids. Trimming shortened V by 4 bases and J by 6 bases, and 14 bases separated the two germline ends. Germline V gene lookup returns CDR1 MNHNY and CDR2 SVGAGI (reference sequence). The CDR3 is CASSSDSEVDTQYF. DNA for the CDR3: TGTGCCAGCAGTTCTGACTCGGAAGTGGATACGCAGTATTTT.

Turning to this clone: Different DNA sequences within this sample yield the same CDR3. The rearrangement links TRBV19 to TRBJ2-1; TRBD2 matches 11 bases. After removal of 3 bases from V and 3 bases from J, the junction contained 1 base not matched to a gene. Germline V gives CDR1 LNHDA, CDR2 SQIVND (reference sequence). The CDR3 is 15 residues long. This CDR3 is CASSIGTSGYNEQFF. The CDR3 coding sequence is TGTGCCAGTAGTATTGGGACTAGCGGCTACAATGAGCAGTTCTTC. Using reference TRBV19 and TRBJ2-1 for the parts outside the CDR3, the full variable domain is DGGITQSPKYLFRKEGQNVTLSCEQNLNHDAMYWYRQDPGQGLRLIYYSQIVNDFQKGDIAEGYSVSREKKESFPLTVTSAQKNPTAFYLCASSIGTSGYNEQFFGPGTRLTVL.

This chain connects TRBV14 to TRBJ2-2; 11 bases fit TRBD2. Germline CDR1 reads SGHDN; CDR2 reads FVKESK. CDR3 length equals 16 residues. The ends lost 3 bases at V and 7 bases at J; junction bases unmatched: 7. The chain's CDR3 is CASSQTSGAVGGELFF. The CDR3 nucleotides read TGTGCCAGCAGCCAGACTAGCGGGGCGGTGGGCGGGGAGCTGTTTTTT.

This chain uses TRBV7-9 with TRBJ1-2, with D possibly matching TRBD1 (5 bases). The germline CDR1 and CDR2 sequences are SEHNR and FQNEAQ (reference sequence). V was clipped by 1 base and J by 0 bases, with 6 bases between them. The CDR3 covers 14 residues. The CDR3 bases are TGTGCCAGCAGCTTAGAAGGGGCTAACTATGGCTACACCTTC. As protein: CASSLEGANYGYTF.

The chain carries TRBV29-1 and TRBJ2-5; 8 positions agree with TRBD2. This CDR3 has 15 amino acids. With 6 bases clipped from V and 3 bases from J, the junction kept 12 bases outside the gene matches. Germline loops: CDR1 SQVTM, CDR2 ANQGSEA. CDR3 sequence: CSVGRLAGFEETQYF. In DNA form, the CDR3 reads TGCAGCGTGGGGAGGTTAGCGGGGTTCGAAGAGACCCAGTACTTC.